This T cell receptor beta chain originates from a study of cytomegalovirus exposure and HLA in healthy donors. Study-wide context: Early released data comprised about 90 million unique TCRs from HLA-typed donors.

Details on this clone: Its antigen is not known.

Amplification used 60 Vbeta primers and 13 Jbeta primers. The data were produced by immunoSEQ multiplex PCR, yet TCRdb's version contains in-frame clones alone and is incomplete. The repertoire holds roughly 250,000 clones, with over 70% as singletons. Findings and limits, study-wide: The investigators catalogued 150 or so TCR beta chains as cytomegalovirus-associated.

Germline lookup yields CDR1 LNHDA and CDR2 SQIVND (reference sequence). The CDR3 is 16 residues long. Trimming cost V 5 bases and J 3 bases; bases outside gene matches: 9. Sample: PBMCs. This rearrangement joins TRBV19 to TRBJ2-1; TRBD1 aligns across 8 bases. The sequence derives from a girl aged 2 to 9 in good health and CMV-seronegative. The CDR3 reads CASSGRTGKNYNEQFF. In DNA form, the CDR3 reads TGTGCCAGTAGTGGTCGGACAGGGAAGAACTACAATGAGCAGTTCTTC.